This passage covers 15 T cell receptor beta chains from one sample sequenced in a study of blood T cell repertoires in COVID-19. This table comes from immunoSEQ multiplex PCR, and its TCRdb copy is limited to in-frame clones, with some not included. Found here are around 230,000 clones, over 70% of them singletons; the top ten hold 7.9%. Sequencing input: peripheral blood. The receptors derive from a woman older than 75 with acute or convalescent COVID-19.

CDR3 nucleotides: TGTGCCAGTAGTATAAGTGTCTGGCGGCAAGAGACCCAGTACTTC. Its protein product is CASSISVWRQETQYF. J is TRBJ2-5 and V is TRBV19; unclear D gene. Germline CDR1 reads LNHDA; CDR2 reads SQIVND (reference sequence). There are 15 residues in the CDR3. V was clipped by 2 bases and J by 2 bases, with 12 bases between them.

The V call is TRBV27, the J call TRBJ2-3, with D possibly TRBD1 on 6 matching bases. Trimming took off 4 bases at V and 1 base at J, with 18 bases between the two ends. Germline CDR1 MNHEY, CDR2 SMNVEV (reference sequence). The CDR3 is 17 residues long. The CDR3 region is CASSSDLWDTGTDTQYF. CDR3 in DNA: TGTGCCAGCAGTTCTGACCTTTGGGACACTGGCACAGATACGCAGTATTTT.

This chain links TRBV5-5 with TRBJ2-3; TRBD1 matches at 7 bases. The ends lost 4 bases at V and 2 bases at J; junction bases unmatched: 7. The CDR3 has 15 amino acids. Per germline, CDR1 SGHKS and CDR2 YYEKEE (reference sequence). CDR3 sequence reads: CASSGTVTYTDTQYF. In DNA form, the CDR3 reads TGTGCCAGCAGCGGGACAGTCACCTACACAGATACGCAGTATTTT.

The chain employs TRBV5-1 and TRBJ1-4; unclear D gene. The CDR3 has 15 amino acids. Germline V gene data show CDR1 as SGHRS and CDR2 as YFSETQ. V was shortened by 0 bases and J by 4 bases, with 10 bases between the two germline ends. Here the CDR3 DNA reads TGCGCCAGCAGCTTGGGCCAGGCGATTAATGAAAAACTGTTTTTT. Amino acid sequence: CASSLGQAINEKLFF.

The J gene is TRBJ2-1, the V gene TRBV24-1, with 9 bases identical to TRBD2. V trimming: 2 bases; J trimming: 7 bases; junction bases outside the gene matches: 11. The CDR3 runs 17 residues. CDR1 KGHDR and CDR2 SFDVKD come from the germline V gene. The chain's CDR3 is CATSDSGVSGRWNEQFF. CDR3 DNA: TGTGCCACCAGTGATTCGGGGGTTAGCGGGAGATGGAATGAGCAGTTCTTC.

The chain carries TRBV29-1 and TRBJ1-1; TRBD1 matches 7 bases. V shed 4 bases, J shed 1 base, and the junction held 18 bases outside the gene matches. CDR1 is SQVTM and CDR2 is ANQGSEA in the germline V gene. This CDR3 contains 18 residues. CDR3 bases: TGCAGCGTTGCGGGCCCCAGGGGGTCTCCTCCACAGAACACTGAAGCTTTCTTT. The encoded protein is CSVAGPRGSPPQNTEAFF.

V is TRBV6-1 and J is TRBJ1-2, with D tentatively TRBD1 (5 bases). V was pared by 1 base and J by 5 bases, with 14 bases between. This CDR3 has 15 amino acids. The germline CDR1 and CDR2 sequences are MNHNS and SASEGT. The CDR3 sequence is CASSEGTLGRYGYTF. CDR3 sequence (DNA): TGTGCCAGCAGTGAAGGAACCTTGGGGCGATATGGCTACACCTTC.

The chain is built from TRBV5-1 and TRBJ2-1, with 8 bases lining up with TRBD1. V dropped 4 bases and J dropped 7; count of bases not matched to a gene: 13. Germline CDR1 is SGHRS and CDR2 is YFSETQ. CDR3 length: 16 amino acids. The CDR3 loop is CASSAAEDRVGNEQFF. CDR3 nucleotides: TGCGCCAGCAGCGCGGCGGAGGACAGGGTTGGGAATGAGCAGTTCTTC.

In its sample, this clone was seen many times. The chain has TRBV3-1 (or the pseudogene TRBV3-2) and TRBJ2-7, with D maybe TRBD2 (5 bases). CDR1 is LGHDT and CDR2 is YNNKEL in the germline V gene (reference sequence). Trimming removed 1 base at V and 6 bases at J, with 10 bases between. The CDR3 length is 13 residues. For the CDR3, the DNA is TGTGCCAGCAGCCAAGTCCCAGGAGGCGAGCAGTACTTC. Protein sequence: CASSQVPGGEQYF.

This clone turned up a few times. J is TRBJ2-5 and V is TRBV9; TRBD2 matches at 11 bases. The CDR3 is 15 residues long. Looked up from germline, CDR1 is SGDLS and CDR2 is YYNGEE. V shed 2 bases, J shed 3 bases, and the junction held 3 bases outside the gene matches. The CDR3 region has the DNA TGTGCCAGCAGCGTTTCGGGACTAGCGGAAGAGACCCAGTACTTC. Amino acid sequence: CASSVSGLAEETQYF.

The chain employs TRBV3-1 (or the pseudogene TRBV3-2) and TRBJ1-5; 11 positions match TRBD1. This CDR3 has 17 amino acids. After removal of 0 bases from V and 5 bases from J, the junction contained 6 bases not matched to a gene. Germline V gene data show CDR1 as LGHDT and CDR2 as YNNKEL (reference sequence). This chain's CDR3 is CASSQEWTGGADQPQHF. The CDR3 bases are TGTGCCAGCAGCCAAGAGTGGACAGGGGGCGCAGATCAGCCCCAGCATTTT.

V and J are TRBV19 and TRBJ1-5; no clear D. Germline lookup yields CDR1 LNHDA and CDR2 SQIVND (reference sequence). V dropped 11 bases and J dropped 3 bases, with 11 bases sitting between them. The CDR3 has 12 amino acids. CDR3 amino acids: CAAGRYNQPQHF. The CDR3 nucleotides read TGTGCCGCGGGCAGATACAATCAGCCCCAGCATTTT. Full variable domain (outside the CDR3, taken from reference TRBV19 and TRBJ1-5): DGGITQSPKYLFRKEGQNVTLSCEQNLNHDAMYWYRQDPGQGLRLIYYSQIVNDFQKGDIAEGYSVSREKKESFPLTVTSAQKNPTAFYLCAAGRYNQPQHFGDGTRLSIL.

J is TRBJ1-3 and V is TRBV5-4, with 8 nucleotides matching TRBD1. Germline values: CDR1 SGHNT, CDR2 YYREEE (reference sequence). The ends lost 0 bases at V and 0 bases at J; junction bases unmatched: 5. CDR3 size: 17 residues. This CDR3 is CASSLGGTGFSGNTIYF. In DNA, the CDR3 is TGTGCCAGCAGCTTGGGTGGGACAGGCTTCTCTGGAAACACCATATATTTT.

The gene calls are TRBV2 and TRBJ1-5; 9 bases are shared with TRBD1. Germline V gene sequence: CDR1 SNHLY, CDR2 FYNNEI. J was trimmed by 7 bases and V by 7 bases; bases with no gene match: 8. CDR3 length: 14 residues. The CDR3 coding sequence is TGTGCCAGCACTGGACAGGGGAGGGGGCAGCCCCAGCATTTT. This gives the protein CASTGQGRGQPQHF.

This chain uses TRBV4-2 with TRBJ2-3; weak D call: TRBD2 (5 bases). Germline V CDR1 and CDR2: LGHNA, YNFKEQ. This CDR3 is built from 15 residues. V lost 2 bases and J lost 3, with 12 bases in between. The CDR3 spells CASSQLYGGTDTQYF. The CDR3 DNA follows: TGTGCCAGCAGCCAACTTTACGGAGGTACAGATACGCAGTATTTT.